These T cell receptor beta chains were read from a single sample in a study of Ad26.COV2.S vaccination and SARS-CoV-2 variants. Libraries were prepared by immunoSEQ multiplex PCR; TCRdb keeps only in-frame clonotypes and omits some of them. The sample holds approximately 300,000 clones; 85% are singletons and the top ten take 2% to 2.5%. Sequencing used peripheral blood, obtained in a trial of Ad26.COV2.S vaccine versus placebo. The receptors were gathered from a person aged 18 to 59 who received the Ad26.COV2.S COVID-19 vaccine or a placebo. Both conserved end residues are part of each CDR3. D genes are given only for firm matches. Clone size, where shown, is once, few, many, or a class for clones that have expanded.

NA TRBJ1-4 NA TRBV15 CATSRDPLATTNEKLFF TGTGCCACCAGCAGAGATCCTTTGGCTACAACTAATGAAAAACTGTTTTTT
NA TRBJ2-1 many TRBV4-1 CASSPGPPNGSYNEQFF TGCGCCAGCAGCCCGGGCCCTCCGAATGGCTCCTACAATGAGCAGTTCTTC
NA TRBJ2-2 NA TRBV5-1 CASSPPAGNTGELFF TGCGCCAGCAGCCCCCCCGCAGGGAACACCGGGGAGCTGTTTTTT
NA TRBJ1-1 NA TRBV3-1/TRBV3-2 CASSQELGAVLAFF TGTGCCAGCAGCCAAGAACTGGGGGCGGTTTTGGCTTTCTTT
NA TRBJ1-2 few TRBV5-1 CASSNGSRGRVGYTF TGCGCCAGCAGCAATGGAAGCAGGGGTCGCGTGGGCTACACCTTC
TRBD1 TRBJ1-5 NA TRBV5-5 CASSPSDRDNQPQHF TGTGCCAGCAGCCCCAGCGACAGGGACAATCAGCCCCAGCATTTT
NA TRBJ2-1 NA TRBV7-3 CASSINGASSYNEQFF TGTGCCAGCAGCATAAACGGGGCCAGCTCCTACAATGAGCAGTTCTTC
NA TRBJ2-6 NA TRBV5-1 CASSPDGNSGANVLTF TGCGCCAGCAGCCCGGACGGGAACTCTGGGGCCAACGTCCTGACTTTC
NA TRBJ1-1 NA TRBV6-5 CASSYRGRSEAFF TGTGCCAGCAGTTACAGGGGGAGGTCTGAAGCTTTCTTT
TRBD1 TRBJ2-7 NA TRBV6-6 CASSGTGREQYF TGTGCCAGCAGCGGGACAGGGCGCGAGCAGTACTTC
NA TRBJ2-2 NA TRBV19 CASSPKSGNGELFF TGTGCCAGTAGTCCGAAGTCGGGGAACGGGGAGCTGTTTTTT
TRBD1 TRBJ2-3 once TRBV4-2 CASSQDVGQGLEDTQYF TGTGCCAGCAGCCAAGATGTGGGACAGGGGTTGGAGGATACGCAGTATTTT
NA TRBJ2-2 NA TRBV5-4 CASSFLSAISTGELFF TGTGCCAGCAGCTTTCTGTCCGCCATCTCCACCGGGGAGCTGTTTTTT
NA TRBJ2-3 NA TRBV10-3 CAIKSHKKAFTDTQYF TGTGCCATCAAGTCTCACAAAAAGGCCTTCACAGATACGCAGTATTTT
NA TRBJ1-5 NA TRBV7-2 CASSLGRAQPQHF TGTGCCAGCAGCTTAGGCCGGGCTCAGCCCCAGCATTTT
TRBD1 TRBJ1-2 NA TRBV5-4 CASSLPPGQGARSNYGYTF TGTGCCAGCAGCTTACCCCCGGGACAGGGGGCGAGGAGTAACTATGGCTACACCTTC
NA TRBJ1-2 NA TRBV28 CASSFLVLGDYGYTF TGTGCCAGCAGTTTTCTGGTTTTGGGGGATTATGGCTACACCTTC
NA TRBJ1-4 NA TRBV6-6 CASSYGGETNEKLFF TGTGCCAGCAGTTACGGAGGGGAAACTAATGAAAAACTGTTTTTT
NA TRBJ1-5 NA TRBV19 CASSVSGGSNQPQHF TGTGCCAGTAGTGTCTCCGGAGGAAGCAATCAGCCCCAGCATTTT
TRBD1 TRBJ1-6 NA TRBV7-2 CASSQIPQKKQGYNSPLHF TGTGCCAGCAGCCAAATACCTCAAAAGAAACAGGGGTATAATTCACCCCTCCACTTT
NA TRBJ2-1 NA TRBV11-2 CASSRRRGDNEQFF TGTGCCAGCAGCCGCCGTCGCGGTGACAATGAGCAGTTCTTC
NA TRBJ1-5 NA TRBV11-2 CASSLEGGRFGNQPQHF TGTGCCAGCAGCTTAGAGGGGGGGCGGTTTGGCAATCAGCCCCAGCATTTT
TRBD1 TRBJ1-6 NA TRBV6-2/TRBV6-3 CASSYWGTGNYNSPLHF TGTGCCAGCAGTTACTGGGGGACAGGGAACTATAATTCACCCCTCCACTTT
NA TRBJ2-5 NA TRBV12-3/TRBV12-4 CASSWGGRETQYF TGTGCCAGCAGTTGGGGGGGGCGAGAGACCCAGTACTTC
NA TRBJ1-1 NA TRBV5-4 CASRIAGAGNTEAFF TGTGCCAGCAGAATTGCAGGGGCCGGGAACACTGAAGCTTTCTTT
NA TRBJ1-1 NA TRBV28 CASSPLEGGRNTEAFF TGTGCCAGCAGTCCTCTCGAGGGAGGTCGAAACACTGAAGCTTTCTTT
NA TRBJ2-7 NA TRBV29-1 CSVELGPEQYF TGCAGCGTTGAACTGGGGCCCGAGCAGTACTTC
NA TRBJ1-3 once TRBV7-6 CASRSSGNTIYF TGTGCCAGCAGATCCTCTGGAAACACCATATATTTT
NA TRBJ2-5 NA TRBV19 CASSTGSQETQYF TGTGCCAGTAGTACGGGCAGCCAAGAGACCCAGTACTTC
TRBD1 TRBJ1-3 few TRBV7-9 CASSLPYQPGQVENTIYF TGTGCCAGCAGCTTACCTTATCAACCGGGACAGGTGGAAAACACCATATATTTT
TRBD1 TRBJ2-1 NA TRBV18 CASSPPTGVAYNEQFF TGTGCCAGCTCACCACCGACAGGGGTGGCCTACAATGAGCAGTTCTTC
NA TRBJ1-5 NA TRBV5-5 CASSPGQSNQPQHF TGTGCCAGCAGCCCGGGACAAAGCAATCAGCCCCAGCATTTT
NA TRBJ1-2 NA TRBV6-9 CASSFGGDGYTF TGTGCCAGCAGTTTCGGAGGGGATGGCTACACCTTC
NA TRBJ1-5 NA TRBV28 CASSFGPQQPQHF TGTGCCAGCAGTTTTGGTCCGCAGCAGCCCCAGCATTTT
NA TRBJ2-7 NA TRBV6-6 CASSRGESYEQYF TGTGCCAGCAGCAGGGGGGAATCCTACGAGCAGTACTTC
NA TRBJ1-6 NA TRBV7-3 CASSLTQGNNSPLHF TGTGCCAGCAGCTTAACGCAGGGTAATAATTCACCCCTCCACTTT
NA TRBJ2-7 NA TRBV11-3 CASSPGGPLTYEQYF TGTGCCAGCAGCCCCGGGGGGCCACTCACCTACGAGCAGTACTTC
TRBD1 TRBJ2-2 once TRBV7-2 CASSSAQRGGAELFF TGTGCCAGCAGCTCGGCTCAAAGAGGGGGCGCGGAGCTGTTTTTT
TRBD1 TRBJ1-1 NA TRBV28 CASSPGQLNTEAFF TGTGCCAGCAGTCCGGGACAGTTGAACACTGAAGCTTTCTTT
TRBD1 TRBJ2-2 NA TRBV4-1 CASRDVGTGDTGELFF TGCGCCAGCAGGGATGTGGGGACAGGGGACACCGGGGAGCTGTTTTTT
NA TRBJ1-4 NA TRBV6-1 CASSEGTGGGFNEKLFF TGTGCCAGCAGTGAAGGAACCGGTGGGGGATTTAATGAAAAACTGTTTTTT
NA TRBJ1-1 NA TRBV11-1 CASSLGQGRSTEAFF TGTGCCAGCAGCTTGGGCCAGGGTAGGAGCACTGAAGCTTTCTTT